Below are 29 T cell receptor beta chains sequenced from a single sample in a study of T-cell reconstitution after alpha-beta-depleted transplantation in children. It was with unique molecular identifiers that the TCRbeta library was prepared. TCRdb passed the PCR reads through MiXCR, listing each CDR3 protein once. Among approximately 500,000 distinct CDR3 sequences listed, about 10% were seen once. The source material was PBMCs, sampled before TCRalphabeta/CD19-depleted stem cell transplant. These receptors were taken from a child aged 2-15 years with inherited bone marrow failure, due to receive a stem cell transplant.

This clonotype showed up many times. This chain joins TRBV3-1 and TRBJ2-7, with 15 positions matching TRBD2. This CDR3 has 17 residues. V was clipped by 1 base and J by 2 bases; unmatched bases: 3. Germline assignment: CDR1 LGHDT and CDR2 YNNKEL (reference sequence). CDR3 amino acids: CASSQGGLAGGPYEQYF. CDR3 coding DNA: TGTGCCAGCAGCCAAGGTGGACTAGCGGGAGGGCCCTACGAGCAGTACTTC.

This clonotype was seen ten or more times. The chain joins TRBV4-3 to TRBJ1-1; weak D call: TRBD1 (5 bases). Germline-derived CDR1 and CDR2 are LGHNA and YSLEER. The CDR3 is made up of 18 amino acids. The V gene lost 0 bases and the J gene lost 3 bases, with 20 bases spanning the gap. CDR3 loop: CASSQESAGRVGDTEAFF. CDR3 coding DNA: TGCGCCAGCAGCCAAGAATCGGCAGGGCGGGTGGGGGACACTGAAGCTTTCTTT.

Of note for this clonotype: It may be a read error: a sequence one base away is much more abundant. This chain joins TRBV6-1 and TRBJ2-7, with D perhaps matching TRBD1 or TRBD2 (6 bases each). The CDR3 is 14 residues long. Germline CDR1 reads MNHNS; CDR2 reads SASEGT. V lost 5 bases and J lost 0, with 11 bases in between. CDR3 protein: CASSTGDTSYEQYF. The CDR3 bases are TGTGCCAGCAGTACGGGGGACACCTCCTACGAGCAGTACTTC.

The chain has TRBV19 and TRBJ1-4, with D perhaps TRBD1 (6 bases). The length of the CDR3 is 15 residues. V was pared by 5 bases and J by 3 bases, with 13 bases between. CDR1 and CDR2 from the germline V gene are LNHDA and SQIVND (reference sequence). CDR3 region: CASSRWTASNEKLFF. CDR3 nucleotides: TGTGCCAGTAGTCGATGGACAGCCTCTAATGAAAAACTGTTTTTT.

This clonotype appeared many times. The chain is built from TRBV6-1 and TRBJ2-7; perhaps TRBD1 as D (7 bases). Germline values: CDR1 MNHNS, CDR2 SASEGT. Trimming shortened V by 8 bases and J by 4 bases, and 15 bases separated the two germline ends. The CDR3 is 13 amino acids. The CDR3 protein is CASRGTARYEQYF. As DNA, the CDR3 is TGTGCCAGCCGGGGGACAGCCCGTTACGAGCAGTACTTC.

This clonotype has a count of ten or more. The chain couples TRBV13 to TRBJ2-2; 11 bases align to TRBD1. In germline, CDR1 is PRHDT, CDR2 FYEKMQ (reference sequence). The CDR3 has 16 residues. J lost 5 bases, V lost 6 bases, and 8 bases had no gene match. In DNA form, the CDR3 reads TGTGCCAGCAGAAACATTAGGGACAGGGGGACCGGGGAGCTGTTTTTT. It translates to CASRNIRDRGTGELFF.

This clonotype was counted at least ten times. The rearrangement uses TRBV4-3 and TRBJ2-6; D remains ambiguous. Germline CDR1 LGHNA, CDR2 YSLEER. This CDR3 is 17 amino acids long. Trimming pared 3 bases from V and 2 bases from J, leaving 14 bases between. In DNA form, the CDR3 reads TGCGCCAGCAGCCATACCTTTTCTGGGACTGGGGCCAACGTCCTGACTTTC. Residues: CASSHTFSGTGANVLTF.

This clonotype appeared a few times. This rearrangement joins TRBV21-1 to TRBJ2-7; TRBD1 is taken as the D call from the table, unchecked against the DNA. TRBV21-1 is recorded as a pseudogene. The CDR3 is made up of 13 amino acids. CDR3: CASGGGTHREQYF. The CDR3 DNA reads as TGTGCCAGCGGGGGGGGTACGCATCGTGAGCAGTACTTC.

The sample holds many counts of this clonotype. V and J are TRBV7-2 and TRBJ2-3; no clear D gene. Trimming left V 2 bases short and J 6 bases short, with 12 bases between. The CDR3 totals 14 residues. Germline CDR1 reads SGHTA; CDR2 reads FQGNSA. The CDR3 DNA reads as TGTGCCAGCAGCTTATTGGGAAGGGTGGATACGCAGTATTTT. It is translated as CASSLLGRVDTQYF.

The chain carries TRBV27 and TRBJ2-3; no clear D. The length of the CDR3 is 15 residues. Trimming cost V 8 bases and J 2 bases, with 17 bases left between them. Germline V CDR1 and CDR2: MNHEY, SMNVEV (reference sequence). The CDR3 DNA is TGTGCCAGCCACCCGAGCCCAGCTCCCACAGATACGCAGTATTTT. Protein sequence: CASHPSPAPTDTQYF.

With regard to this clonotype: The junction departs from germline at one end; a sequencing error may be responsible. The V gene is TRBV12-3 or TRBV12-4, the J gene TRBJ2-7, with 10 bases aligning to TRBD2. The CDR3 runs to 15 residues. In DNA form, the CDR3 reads TGTGCCAGCAGTCCTCTAGCGGGAGACTCCCACGAGCAGTACTTC. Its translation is CASSPLAGDSHEQYF.

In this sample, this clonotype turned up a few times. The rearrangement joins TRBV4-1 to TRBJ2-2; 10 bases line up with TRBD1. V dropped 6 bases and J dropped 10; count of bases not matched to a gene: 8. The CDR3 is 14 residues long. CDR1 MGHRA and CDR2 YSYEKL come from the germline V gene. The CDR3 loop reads CASSVGQGIVELFF. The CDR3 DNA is TGCGCCAGCAGTGTGGGACAGGGGATAGTGGAGCTGTTTTTT.

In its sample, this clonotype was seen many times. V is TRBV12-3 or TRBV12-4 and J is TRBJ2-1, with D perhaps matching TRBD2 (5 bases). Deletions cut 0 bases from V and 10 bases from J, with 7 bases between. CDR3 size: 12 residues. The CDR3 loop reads CASSLARREQFF. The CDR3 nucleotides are TGTGCCAGCAGTTTAGCGCGGAGGGAGCAGTTCTTC.

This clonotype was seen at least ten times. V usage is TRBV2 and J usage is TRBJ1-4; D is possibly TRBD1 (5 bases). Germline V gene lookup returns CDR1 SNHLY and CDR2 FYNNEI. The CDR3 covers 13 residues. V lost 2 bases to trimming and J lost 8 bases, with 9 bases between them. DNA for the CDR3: TGTGCCAGCAGTGAAAGGGGCAGGGAAAAACTGTTTTTT. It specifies CASSERGREKLFF.

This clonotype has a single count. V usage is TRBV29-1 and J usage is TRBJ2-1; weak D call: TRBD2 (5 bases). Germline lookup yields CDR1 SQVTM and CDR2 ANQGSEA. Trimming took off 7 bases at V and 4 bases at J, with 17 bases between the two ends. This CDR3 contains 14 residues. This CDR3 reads CSARRTPQYNEQFF. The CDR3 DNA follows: TGCAGCGCCCGTAGGACTCCCCAGTACAATGAGCAGTTCTTC.

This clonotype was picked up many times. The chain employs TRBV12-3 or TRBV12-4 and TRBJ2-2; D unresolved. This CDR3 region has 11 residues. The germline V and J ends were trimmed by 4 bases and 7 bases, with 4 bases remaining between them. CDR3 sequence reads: CASSWGGELFF. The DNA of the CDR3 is TGTGCCAGCAGTTGGGGCGGGGAGCTGTTTTTT.

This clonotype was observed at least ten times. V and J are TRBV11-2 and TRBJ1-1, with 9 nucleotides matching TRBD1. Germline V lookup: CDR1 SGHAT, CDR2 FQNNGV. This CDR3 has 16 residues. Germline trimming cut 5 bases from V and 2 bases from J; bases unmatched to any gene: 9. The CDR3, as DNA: TGTGCCAGCAGCCCTAGACAGGGGGTGATCAACACTGAAGCTTTCTTT. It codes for CASSPRQGVINTEAFF. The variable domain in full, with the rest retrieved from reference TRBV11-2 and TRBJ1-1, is EAGVAQSPRYKIIEKRQSVAFWCNPISGHATLYWYQQILGQGPKLLIQFQNNGVVDDSQLPKDRFSAERLKGVDSTLKIQPAKLEDSAVYLCASSPRQGVINTEAFFGQGTRLTVV.

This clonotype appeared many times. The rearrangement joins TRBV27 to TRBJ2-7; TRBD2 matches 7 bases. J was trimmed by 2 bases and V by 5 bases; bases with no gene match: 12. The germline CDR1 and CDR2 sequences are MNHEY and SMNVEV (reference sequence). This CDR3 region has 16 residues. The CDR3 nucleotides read TGTGCCAGCAGTACTCTAACTAGCGAGCGAGCCTACGAGCAGTACTTC. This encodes CASSTLTSERAYEQYF.

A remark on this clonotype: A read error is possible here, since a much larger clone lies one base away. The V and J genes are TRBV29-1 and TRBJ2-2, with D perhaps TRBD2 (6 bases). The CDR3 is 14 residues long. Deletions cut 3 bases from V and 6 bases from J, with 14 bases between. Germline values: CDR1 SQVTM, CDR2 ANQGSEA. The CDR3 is CSVERGLNAGELFF. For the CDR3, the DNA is TGCAGCGTTGAGCGGGGCTTAAACGCCGGGGAGCTGTTTTTT.

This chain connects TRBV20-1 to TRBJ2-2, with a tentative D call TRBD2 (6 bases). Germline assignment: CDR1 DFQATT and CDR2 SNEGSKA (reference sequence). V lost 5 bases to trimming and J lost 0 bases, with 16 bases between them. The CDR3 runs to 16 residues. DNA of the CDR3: TGCAGTGCTGGAGGGAGTCTAGGGGCGAACACCGGGGAGCTGTTTTTT. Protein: CSAGGSLGANTGELFF.

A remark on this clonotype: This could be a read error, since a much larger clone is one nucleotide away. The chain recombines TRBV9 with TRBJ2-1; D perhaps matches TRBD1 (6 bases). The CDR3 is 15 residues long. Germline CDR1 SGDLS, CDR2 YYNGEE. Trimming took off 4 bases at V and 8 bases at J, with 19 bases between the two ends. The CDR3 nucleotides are TGTGCCAGCAGCCCCACAGGGATCGGAGACTATGAGCAGTTCTTC. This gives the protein CASSPTGIGDYEQFF.

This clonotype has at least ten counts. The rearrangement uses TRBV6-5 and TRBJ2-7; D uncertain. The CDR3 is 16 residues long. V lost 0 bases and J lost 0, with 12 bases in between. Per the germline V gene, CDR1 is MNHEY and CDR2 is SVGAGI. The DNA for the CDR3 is TGTGCCAGCAGTTACTCCTTGGATCTAAGCTCCTACGAGCAGTACTTC. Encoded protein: CASSYSLDLSSYEQYF.

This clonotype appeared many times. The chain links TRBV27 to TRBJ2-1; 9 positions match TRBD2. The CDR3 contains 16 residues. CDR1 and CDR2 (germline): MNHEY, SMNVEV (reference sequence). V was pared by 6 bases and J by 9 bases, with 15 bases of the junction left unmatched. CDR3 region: CASRIWGSGRRSEQFF. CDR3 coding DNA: TGTGCCAGCAGAATTTGGGGTAGCGGGAGAAGGAGTGAGCAGTTCTTC.

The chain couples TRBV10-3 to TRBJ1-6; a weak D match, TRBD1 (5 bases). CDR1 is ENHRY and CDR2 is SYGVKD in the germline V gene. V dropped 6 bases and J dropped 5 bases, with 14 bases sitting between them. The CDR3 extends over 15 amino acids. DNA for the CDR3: TGTGCCATCAGCGGGACGCCGGGTGATAATTCACCCCTCCACTTT. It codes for CAISGTPGDNSPLHF.

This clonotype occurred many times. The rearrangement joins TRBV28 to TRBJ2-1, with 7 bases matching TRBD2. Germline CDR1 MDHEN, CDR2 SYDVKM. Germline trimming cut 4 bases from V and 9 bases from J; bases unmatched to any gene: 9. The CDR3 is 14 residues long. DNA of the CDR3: TGTGCCAGCAGTTCCCCGGGGAGGGGCGGTGAGCAGTTCTTC. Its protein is CASSSPGRGGEQFF. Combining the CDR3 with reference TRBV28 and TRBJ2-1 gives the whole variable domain DVKVTQSSRYLVKRTGEKVFLECVQDMDHENMFWYRQDPGLGLRLIYFSYDVKMKEKGDIPEGYSVSREKKERFSLILESASTNQTSMYLCASSSPGRGGEQFFGPGTRLTVL.

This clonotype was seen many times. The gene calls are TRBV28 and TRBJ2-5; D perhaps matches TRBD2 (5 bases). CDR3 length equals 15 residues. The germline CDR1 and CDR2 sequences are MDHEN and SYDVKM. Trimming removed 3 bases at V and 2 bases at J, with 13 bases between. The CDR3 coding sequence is TGTGCCAGCAGTTTTAGCGAGCCGATTCAAGAGACCCAGTACTTC. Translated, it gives CASSFSEPIQETQYF.

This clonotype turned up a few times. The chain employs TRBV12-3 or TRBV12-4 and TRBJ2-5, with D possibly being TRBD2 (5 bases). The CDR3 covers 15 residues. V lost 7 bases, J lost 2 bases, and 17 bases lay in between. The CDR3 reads CASTTGLGAQETQYF. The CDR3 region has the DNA TGTGCCAGCACTACGGGCCTGGGAGCACAAGAGACCCAGTACTTC.

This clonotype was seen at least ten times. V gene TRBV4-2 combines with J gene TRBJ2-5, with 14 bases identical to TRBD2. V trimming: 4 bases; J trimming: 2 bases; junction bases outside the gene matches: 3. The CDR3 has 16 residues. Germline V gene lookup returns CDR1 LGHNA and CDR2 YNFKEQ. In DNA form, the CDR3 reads TGTGCCAGCAGCCCGAGACTAGCGGGAGGGCAAGAGACCCAGTACTTC. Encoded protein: CASSPRLAGGQETQYF.

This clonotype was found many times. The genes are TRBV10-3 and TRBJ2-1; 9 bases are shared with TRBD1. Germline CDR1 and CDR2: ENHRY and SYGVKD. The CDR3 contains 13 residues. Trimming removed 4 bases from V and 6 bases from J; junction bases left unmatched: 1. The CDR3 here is CAISGQGGNEQFF. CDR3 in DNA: TGTGCCATCAGTGGACAGGGGGGCAATGAGCAGTTCTTC.